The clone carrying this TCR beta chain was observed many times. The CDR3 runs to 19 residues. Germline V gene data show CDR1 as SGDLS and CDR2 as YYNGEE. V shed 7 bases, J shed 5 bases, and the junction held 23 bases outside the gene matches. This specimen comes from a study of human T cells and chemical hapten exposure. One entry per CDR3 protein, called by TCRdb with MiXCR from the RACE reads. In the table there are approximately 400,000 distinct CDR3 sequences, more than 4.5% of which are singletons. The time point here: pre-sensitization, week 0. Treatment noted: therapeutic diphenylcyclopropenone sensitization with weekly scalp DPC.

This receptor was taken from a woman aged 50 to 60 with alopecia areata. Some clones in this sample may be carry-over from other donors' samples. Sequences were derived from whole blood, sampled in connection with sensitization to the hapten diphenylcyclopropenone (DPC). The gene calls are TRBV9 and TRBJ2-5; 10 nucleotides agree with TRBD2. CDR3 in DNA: TGTGCCAGCGGCGATTCTAGGACTAGCGGTGCTTGGGGACGCGAGACCCAGTACTTC. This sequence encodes CASGDSRTSGAWGRETQYF.